The present T cell receptor beta chain was sequenced within a study of blood T cell repertoires in COVID-19. About the study: Nucleic acid was either cDNA or gDNA, and it came from T cells, B-cell-depleted T cells, or PBMCs.

Only in-frame clones appear in the TCRdb table, and some are missing; sequencing was by immunoSEQ multiplex PCR. The sample includes around 380,000 clones, 87% of them seen just once. The CDR3 has 13 amino acids. Germline trimming cut 3 bases from V and 4 bases from J; bases unmatched to any gene: 5. Per germline, CDR1 DFQATT and CDR2 SNEGSKA (reference sequence). The rearrangement joins TRBV20-1 to TRBJ1-2; 7 nucleotides agree with TRBD1. Sequencing was done on a sample of PBMCs or T cells enriched from blood (not recorded which). This TCR was sampled from a man under 40 who had recovered from COVID-19. For the CDR3, the DNA is TGCAGTGCTAGTGAACGGGACAGCTATGGCTACACCTTC. This gives the protein CSASERDSYGYTF.